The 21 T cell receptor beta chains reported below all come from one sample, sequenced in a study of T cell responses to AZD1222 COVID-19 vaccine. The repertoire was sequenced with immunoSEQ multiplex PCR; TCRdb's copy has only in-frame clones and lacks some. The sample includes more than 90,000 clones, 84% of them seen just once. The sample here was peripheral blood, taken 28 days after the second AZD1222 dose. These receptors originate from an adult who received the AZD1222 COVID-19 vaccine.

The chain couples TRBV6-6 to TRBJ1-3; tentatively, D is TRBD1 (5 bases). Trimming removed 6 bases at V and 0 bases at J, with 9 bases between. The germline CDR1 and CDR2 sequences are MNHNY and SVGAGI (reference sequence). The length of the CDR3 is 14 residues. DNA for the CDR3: TGTGCCAGCAGGGACACCAACTCTGGAAACACCATATATTTT. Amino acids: CASRDTNSGNTIYF.

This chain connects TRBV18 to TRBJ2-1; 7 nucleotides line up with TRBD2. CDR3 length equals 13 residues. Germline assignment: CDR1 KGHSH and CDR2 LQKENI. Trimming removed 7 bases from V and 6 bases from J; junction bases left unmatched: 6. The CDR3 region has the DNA TGTGCCAGCTTATCGGGACTACTCAATGAGCAGTTCTTC. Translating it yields CASLSGLLNEQFF.

CDR3 coding DNA: TGTGCCAGCAGCTTAGATACACCGAGCTCTGGAAACACCATATATTTT. Translated: CASSLDTPSSGNTIYF. The chain carries TRBV11-2 and TRBJ1-3; D not resolved. The CDR3 loop spans 16 amino acids. V was pared by 0 bases and J by 0 bases, with 9 bases between. CDR1 is SGHAT and CDR2 is FQNNGV in the germline V gene.

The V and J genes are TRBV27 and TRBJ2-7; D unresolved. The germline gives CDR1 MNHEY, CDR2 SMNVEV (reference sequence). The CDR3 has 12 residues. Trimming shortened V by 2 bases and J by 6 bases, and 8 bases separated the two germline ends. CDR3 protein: CASSLVRGEQYF. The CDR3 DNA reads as TGTGCCAGCAGTTTAGTTCGAGGCGAGCAGTACTTC.

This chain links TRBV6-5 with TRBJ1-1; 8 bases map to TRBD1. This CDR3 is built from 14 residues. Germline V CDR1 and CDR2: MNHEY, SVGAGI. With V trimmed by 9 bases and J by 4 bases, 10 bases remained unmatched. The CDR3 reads CASAPGQAFTEAFF. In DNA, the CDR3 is TGTGCCAGTGCCCCGGGACAGGCCTTCACTGAAGCTTTCTTT.

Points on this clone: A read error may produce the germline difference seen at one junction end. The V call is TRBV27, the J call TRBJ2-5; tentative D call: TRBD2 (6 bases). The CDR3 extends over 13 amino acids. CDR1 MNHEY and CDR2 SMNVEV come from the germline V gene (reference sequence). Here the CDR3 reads CASSPGTREPQYF. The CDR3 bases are TGTGCCAGCAGCCCCGGGACTCGAGAGCCCCAGTACTTC.

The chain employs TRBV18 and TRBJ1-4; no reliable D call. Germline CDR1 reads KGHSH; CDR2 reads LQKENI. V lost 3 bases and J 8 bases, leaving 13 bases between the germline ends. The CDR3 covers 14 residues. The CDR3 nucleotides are TGTGCCAGCTCACCCGTAGCGTCCGGAGAAAAACTGTTTTTT. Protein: CASSPVASGEKLFF.

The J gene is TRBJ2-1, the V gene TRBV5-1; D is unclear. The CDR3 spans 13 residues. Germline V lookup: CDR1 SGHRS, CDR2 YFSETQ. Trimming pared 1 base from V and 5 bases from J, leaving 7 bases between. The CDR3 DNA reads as TGCGCCAGCAGCTTGTTTACAGACAATGAGCAGTTCTTC. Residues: CASSLFTDNEQFF. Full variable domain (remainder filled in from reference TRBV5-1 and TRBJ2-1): KAGVTQTPRYLIKTRGQQVTLSCSPISGHRSVSWYQQTPGQGLQFLFEYFSETQRNKGNFPGRFSGRQFSNSRSEMNVSTLELGDSALYLCASSLFTDNEQFFGPGTRLTVL.

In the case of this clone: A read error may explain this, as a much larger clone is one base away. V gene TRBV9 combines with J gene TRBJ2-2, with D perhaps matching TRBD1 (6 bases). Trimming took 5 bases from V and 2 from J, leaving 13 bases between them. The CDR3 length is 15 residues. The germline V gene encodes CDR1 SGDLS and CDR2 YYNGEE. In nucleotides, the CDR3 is TGTGCCAGCAGTTTAACAGGGACCAACACCGGGGAGCTGTTTTTT. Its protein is CASSLTGTNTGELFF. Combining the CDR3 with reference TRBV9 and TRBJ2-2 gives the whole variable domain DSGVTQTPKHLITATGQRVTLRCSPRSGDLSVYWYQQSLDQGLQFLIQYYNGEERAKGNILERFSAQQFPDLHSELNLSSLELGDSALYFCASSLTGTNTGELFFGEGSRLTVL.

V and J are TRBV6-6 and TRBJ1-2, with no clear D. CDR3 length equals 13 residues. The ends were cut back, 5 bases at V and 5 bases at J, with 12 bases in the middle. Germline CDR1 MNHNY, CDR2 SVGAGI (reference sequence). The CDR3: CASSLATRYGYTF. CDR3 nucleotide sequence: TGTGCCAGCAGTCTAGCCACCCGGTATGGCTACACCTTC.

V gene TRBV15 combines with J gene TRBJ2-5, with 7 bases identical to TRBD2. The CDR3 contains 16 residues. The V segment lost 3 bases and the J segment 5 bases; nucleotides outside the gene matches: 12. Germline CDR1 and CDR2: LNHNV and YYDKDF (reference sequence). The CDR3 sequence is CATSRFGGGNGETQYF. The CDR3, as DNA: TGTGCCACCAGCAGGTTTGGGGGGGGAAATGGCGAGACCCAGTACTTC.

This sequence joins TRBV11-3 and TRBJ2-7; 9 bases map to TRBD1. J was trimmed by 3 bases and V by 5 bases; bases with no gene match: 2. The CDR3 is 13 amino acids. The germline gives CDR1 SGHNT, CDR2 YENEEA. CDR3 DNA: TGTGCCAGCAGCATGGGACAGGGCTACGAGCAGTACTTC. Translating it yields CASSMGQGYEQYF.

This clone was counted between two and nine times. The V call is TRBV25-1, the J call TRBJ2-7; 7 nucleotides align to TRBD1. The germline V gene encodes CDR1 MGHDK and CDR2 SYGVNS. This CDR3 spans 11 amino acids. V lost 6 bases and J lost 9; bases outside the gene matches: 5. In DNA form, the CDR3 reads TGTGCCAGCAGCCGACAGGGCGCGCAGTACTTC. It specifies CASSRQGAQYF.

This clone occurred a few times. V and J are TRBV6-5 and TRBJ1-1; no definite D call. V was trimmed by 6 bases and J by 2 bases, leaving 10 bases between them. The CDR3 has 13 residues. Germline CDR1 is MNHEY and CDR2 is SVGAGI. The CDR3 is CASRTSSNTEAFF. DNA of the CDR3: TGTGCCAGCAGGACCTCAAGTAACACTGAAGCTTTCTTT.

The CDR3 DNA reads TGTGCCAGCAGCGGGGGACTGGCATCCTACGAGCAGTACTTC. Its protein product is CASSGGLASYEQYF. The rearrangement joins TRBV13 to TRBJ2-7; possible D gene TRBD2, 6 bases. Per germline, CDR1 PRHDT and CDR2 FYEKMQ (reference sequence). CDR3 size: 14 residues. V was clipped by 5 bases and J by 1 base, with 12 bases between them. Looking up the rest from reference TRBV13 and TRBJ2-7 gives the full variable domain: AAGVIQSPRHLIKEKRETATLKCYPIPRHDTVYWYQQGPGQDPQFLISFYEKMQSDKGSIPDRFSAQQFSDYHSELNMSSLELGDSALYFCASSGGLASYEQYFGPGTRLTVT.

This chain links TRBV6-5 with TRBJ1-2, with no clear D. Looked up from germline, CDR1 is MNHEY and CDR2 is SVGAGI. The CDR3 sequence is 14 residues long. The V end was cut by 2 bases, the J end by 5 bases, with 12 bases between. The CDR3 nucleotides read TGTGCCAGCAGTTACATTATTGGGAATTATGGCTACACCTTC. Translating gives CASSYIIGNYGYTF.

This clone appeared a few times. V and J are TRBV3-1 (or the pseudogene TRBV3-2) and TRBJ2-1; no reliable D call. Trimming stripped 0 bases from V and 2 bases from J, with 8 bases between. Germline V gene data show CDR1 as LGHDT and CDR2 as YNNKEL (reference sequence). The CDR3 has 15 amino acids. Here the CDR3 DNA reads TGTGCCAGCAGCCAAGATCTTGGAACCTACAATGAGCAGTTCTTC. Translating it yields CASSQDLGTYNEQFF.

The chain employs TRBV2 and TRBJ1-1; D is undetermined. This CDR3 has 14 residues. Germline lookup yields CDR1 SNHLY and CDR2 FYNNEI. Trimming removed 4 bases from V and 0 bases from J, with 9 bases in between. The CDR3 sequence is CASSGTTMNTEAFF. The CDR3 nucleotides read TGTGCCAGCAGTGGCACAACGATGAACACTGAAGCTTTCTTT.

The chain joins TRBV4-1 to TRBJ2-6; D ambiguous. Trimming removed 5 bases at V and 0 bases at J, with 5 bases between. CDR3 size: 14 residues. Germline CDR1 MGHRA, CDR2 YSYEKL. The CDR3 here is CASSVSSGANVLTF. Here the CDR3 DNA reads TGCGCCAGCAGCGTCAGCTCTGGGGCCAACGTCCTGACTTTC.

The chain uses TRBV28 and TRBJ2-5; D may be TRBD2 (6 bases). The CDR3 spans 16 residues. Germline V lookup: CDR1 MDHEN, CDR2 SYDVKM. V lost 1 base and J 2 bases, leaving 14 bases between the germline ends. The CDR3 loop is CASSLLGTSIQETQYF. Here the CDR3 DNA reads TGTGCCAGCAGTTTATTGGGGACTTCGATACAAGAGACCCAGTACTTC.

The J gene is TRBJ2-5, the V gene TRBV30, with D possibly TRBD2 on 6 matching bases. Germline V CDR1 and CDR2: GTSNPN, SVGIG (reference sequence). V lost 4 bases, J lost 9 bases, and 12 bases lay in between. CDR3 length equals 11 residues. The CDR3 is CAWTLTGAQYF. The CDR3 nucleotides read TGTGCCTGGACCCTGACGGGGGCCCAGTACTTC.